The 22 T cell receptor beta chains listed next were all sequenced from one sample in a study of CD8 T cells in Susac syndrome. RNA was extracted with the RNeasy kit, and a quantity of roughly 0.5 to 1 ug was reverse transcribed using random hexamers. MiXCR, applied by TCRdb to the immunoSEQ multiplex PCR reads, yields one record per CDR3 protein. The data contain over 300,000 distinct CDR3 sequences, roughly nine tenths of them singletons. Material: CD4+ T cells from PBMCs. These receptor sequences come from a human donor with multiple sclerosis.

Here the CDR3 DNA reads TGTGCCATCAGCATGGGAAACAATGAGCAGTTCTTC. It translates to CAISMGNNEQFF. V gene TRBV10-3 combines with J gene TRBJ2-1; D uncertain. Looked up from germline, CDR1 is ENHRY and CDR2 is SYGVKD. The V gene lost 6 bases and the J gene lost 5 bases, with 8 bases spanning the gap. The CDR3 is made up of 12 amino acids.

The CDR3 sequence is CASLEQIGHQPQHF. CDR3 sequence (DNA): TGTGCCAGCTTAGAGCAAATTGGTCATCAGCCCCAGCATTTT. This chain links TRBV6-2 or TRBV6-3 with TRBJ1-5; no definite D call. This CDR3 has 14 residues. Trimming removed 8 bases at V and 5 bases at J, with 16 bases between. CDR1 and CDR2 (germline): MNHEY, SVGEGT.

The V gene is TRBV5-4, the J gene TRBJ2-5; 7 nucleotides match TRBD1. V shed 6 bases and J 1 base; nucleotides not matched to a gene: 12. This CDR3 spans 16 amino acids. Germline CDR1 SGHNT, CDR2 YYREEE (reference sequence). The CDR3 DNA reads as TGTGCCAGCACCCTCGCGGCAGGGGGAGTCCAAGAGACCCAGTACTTC. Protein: CASTLAAGGVQETQYF.

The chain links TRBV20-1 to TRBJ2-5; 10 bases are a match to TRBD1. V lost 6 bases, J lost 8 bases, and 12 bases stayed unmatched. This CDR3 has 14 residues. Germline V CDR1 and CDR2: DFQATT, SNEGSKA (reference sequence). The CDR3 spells CSAPKDRGWGTQYF. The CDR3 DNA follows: TGCAGTGCCCCTAAGGACAGGGGGTGGGGTACCCAGTACTTC.

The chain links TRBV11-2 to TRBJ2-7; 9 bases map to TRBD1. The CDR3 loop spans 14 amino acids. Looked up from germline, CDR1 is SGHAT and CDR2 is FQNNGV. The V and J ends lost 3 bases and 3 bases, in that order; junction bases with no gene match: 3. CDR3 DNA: TGTGCCAGCAGCTTGGACAGGGGACACTACGAGCAGTACTTC. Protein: CASSLDRGHYEQYF.

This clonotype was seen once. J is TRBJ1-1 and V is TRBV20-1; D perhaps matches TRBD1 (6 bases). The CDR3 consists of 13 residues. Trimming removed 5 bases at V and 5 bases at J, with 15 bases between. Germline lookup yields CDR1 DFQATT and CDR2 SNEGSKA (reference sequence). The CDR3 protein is CSAAGQRKTEAFF. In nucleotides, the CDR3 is TGCAGTGCTGCGGGACAAAGAAAAACTGAAGCTTTCTTT.

The CDR3 here is CASGLARVHEQFF. CDR3 nucleotide sequence: TGTGCTAGTGGTTTAGCCAGGGTCCATGAGCAGTTCTTC. V usage is TRBV12-5 and J usage is TRBJ2-1, with a possible D match to TRBD1 (5 bases). CDR1 is LGHNT and CDR2 is FRNRAP in the germline V gene. This CDR3 contains 13 residues. V lost 3 bases, J lost 8 bases, and 11 bases lay in between.

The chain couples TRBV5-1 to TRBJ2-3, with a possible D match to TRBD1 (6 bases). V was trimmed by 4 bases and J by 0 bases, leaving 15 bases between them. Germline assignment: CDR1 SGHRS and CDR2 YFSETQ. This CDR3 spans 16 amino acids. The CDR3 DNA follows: TGCGCCAGCAGCCCACCCCAGGGGATTAGCACAGATACGCAGTATTTT. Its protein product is CASSPPQGISTDTQYF. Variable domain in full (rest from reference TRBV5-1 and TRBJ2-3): KAGVTQTPRYLIKTRGQQVTLSCSPISGHRSVSWYQQTPGQGLQFLFEYFSETQRNKGNFPGRFSGRQFSNSRSEMNVSTLELGDSALYLCASSPPQGISTDTQYFGPGTRLTVL.

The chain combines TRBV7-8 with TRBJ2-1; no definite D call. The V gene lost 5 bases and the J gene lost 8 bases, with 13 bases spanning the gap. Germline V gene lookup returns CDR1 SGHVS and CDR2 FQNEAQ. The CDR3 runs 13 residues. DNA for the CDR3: TGTGCCAGCAGCCGCGACCCCAAGGATGAGCAGTTCTTC. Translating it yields CASSRDPKDEQFF.

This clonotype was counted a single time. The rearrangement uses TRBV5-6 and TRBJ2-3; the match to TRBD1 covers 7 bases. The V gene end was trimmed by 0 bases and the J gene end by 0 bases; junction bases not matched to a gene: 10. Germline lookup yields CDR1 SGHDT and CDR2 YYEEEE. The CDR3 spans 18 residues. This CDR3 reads CASSLALPGTASTDTQYF. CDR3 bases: TGTGCCAGCAGCTTGGCCCTCCCCGGGACAGCTAGCACAGATACGCAGTATTTT.

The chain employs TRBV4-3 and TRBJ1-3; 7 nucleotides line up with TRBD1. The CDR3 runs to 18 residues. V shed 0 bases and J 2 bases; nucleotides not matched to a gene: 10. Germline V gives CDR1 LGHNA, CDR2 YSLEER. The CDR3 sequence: CASSQDAGVTGTGNTIYF. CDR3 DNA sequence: TGCGCCAGCAGCCAAGACGCCGGTGTGACAGGGACTGGAAACACCATATATTTT.

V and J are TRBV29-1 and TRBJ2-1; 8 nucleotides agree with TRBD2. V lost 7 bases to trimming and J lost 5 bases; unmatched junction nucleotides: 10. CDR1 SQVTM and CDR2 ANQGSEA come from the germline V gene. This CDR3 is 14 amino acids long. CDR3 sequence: CSAKGGGPNNEQFF. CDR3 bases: TGCAGCGCCAAAGGCGGGGGGCCAAACAATGAGCAGTTCTTC.

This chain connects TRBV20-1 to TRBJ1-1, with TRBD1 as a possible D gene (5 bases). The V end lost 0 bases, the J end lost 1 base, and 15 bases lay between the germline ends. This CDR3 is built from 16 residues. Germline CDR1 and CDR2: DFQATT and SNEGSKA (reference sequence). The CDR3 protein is CSARDRGGRGNTEAFF. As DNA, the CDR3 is TGCAGTGCTAGAGATCGTGGGGGGAGGGGGAACACTGAAGCTTTCTTT.

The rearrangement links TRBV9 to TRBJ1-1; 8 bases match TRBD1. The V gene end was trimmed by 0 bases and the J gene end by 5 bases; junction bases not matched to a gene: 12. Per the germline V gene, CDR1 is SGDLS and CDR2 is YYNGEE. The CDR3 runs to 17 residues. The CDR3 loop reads CASSVGQGAFEGTEAFF. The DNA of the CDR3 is TGTGCCAGCAGCGTAGGGCAGGGGGCTTTTGAGGGGACTGAAGCTTTCTTT.

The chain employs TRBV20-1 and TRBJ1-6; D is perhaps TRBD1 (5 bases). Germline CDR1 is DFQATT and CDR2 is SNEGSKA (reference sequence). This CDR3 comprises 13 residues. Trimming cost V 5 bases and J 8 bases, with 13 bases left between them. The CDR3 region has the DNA TGCAGTGCTCGGACAATTTGGGATTCACCCCTCCACTTT. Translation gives CSARTIWDSPLHF.

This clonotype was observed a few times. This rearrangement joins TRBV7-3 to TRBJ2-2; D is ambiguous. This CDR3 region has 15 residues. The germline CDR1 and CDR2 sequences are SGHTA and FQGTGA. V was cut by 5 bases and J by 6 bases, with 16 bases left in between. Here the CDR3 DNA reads TGTGCCAGCAGCCCAAAGGGCAGCCCCCCCGGGGAGCTGTTTTTT. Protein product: CASSPKGSPPGELFF.

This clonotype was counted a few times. The CDR3 nucleotides are TGTGCCAGCAGCCGACTAGCTCTCAATGAGCAGTTCTTC. It translates to CASSRLALNEQFF. J is TRBJ2-1 and V is TRBV6-2 or TRBV6-3; 7 bases map to TRBD2. Trimming took 6 bases from V and 6 from J; bases not matched to a gene: 5. The CDR3 is 13 amino acids. The germline V gene encodes CDR1 MNHEY and CDR2 SVGEGT.

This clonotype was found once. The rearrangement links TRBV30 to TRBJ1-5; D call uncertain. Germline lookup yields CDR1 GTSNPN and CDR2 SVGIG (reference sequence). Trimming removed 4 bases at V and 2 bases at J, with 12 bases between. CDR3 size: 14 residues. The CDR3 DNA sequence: TGTGCCTGGAACATGGATAGGGGCAATCAGCCCCAGCATTTT. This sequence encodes CAWNMDRGNQPQHF.

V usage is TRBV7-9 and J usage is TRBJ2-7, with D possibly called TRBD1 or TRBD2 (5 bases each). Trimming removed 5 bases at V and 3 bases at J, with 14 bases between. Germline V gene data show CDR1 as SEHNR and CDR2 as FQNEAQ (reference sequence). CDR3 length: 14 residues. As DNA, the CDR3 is TGTGCCAGCAGCCAACACTCGAGGGGCTACGAGCAGTACTTC. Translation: CASSQHSRGYEQYF.

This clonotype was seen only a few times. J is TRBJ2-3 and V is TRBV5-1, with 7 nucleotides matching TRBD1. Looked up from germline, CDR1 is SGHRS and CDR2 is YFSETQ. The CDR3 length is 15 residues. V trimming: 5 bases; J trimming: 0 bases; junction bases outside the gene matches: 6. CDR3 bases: TGCGCCAGCAGTCTGGACAGGCCGAGCACAGATACGCAGTATTTT. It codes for CASSLDRPSTDTQYF.

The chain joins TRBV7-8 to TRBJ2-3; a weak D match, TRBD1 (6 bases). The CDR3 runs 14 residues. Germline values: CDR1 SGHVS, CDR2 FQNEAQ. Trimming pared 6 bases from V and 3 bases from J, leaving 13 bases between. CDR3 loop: CASRGAGWTDTQYF. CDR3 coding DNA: TGTGCCAGCAGGGGGGCAGGTTGGACAGATACGCAGTATTTT.

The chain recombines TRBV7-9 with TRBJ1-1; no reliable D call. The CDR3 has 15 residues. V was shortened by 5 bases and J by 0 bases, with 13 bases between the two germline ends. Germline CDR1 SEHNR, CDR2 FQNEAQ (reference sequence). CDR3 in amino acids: CASSPLTEVNTEAFF. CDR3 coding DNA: TGTGCCAGCAGCCCCTTGACGGAGGTGAACACTGAAGCTTTCTTT.